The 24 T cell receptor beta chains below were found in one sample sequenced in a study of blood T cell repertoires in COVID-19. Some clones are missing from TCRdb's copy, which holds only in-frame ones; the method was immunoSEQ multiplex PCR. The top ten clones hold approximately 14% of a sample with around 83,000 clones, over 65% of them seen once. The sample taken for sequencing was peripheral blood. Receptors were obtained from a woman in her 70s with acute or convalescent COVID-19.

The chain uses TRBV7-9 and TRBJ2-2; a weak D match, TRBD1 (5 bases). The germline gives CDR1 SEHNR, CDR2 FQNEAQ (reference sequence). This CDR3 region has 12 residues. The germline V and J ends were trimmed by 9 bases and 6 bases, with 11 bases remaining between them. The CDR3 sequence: CASRVGAGELFF. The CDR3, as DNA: TGTGCCAGTAGAGTAGGGGCCGGGGAGCTGTTTTTT.

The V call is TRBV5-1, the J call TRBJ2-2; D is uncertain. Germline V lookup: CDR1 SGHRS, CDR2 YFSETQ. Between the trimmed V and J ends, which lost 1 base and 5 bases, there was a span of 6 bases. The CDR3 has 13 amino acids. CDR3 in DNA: TGCGCCAGCAGCTTGACTTTGACCGGGGAGCTGTTTTTT. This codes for CASSLTLTGELFF.

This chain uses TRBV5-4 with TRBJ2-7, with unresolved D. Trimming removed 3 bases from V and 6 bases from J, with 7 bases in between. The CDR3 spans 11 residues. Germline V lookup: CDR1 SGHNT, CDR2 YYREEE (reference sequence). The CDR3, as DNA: TGTGCCAGCAGCTCCCCTACCGAGCAGTACGTC. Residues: CASSSPTEQYV.

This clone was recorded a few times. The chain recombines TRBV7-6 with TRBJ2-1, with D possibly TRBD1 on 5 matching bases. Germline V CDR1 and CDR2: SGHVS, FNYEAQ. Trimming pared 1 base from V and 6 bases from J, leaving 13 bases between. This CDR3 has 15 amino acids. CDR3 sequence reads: CASSLGAGFANEQFF. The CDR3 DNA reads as TGTGCCAGCAGCTTAGGGGCAGGGTTCGCCAATGAGCAGTTCTTC.

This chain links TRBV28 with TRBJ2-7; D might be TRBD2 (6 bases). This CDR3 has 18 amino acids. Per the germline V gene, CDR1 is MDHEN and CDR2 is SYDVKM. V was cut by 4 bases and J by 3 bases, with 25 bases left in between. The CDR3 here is CASSSPGTSSPFSYEQYV. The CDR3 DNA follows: TGTGCCAGCAGTTCCCCCGGCACTAGCAGTCCCTTTAGCTACGAGCAGTACGTC.

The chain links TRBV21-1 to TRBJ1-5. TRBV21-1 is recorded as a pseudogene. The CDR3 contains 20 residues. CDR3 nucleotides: TGTGCCAGCAGCAAAGGGCTCACCATGGACTGCTCGACTAGCAATCAGCCCCAGCATTTT. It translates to CASSKGLTMDCSTSNQPQHF.

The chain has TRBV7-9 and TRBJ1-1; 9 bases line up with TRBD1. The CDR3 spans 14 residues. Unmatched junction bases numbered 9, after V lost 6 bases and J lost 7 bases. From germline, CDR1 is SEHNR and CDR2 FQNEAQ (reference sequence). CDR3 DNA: TGTGCCAGCAGTTCATCGGACAGGGGAGATGAAGCTTTCTTT. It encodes CASSSSDRGDEAFF.

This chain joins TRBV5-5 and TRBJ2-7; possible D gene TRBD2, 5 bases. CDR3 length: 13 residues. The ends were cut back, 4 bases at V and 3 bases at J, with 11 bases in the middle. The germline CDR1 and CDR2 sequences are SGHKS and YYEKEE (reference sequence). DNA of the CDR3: TGTGCCAGCAGCCGTGGACTGATCTACGAGCAGTACGTC. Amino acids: CASSRGLIYEQYV.

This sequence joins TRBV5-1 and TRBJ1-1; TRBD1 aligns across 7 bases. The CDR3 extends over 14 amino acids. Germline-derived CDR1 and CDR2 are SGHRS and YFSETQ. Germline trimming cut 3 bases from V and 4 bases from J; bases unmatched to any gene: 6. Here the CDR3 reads CASSYRQGTTEAFF. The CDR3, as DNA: TGCGCCAGCAGCTACCGACAGGGAACCACTGAAGCTTTCTTT.

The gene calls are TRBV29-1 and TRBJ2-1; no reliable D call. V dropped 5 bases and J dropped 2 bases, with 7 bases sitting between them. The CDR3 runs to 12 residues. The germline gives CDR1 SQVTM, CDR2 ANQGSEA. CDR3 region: CSVWATYNEQFF. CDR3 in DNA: TGCAGCGTTTGGGCTACCTACAATGAGCAGTTCTTC.

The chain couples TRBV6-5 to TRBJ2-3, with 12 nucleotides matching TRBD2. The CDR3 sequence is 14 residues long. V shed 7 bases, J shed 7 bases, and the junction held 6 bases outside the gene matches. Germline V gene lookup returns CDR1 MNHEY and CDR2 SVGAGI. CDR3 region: CASTTSGSRNTQYF. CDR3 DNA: TGTGCCAGCACGACTAGCGGGAGTAGAAATACGCAGTATTTT.

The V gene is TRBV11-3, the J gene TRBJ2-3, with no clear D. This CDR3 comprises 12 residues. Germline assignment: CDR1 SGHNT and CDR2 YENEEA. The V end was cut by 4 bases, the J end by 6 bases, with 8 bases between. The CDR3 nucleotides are TGTGCCAGCAGCTCGCAACGGGATACGCAGTATTTT. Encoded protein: CASSSQRDTQYF.

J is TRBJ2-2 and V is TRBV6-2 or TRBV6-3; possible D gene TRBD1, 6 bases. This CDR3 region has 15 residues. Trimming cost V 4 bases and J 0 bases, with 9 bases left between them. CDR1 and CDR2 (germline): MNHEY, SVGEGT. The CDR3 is CASSWDIPNTGELFF. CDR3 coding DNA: TGTGCCAGCAGTTGGGACATCCCGAACACCGGGGAGCTGTTTTTT.

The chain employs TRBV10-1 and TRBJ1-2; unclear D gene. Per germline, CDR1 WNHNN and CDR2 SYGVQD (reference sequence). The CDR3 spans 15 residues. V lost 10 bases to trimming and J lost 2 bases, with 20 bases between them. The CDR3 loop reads CAIHPEGADNYGYTF. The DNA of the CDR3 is TGCGCCATACACCCCGAGGGTGCGGACAACTATGGCTACACCTTC.

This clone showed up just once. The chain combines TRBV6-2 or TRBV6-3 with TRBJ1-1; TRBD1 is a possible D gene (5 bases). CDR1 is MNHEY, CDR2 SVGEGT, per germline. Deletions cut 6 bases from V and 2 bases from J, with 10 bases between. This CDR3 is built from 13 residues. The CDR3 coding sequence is TGTGCCAGCAGCAACCAGGGTAACACTGAAGCTTTCTTT. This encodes CASSNQGNTEAFF.

The CDR3 loop is CASSAQDRAMNTEAFF. Written as DNA, the CDR3 is TGTGCCAGTAGTGCCCAGGACAGGGCTATGAACACTGAAGCTTTCTTT. The chain joins TRBV19 to TRBJ1-1; 8 bases are a match to TRBD1. This CDR3 spans 16 amino acids. The trim removed 5 bases at V and 0 bases at J, leaving 8 bases unmatched. CDR1 is LNHDA, CDR2 SQIVND, per germline (reference sequence).

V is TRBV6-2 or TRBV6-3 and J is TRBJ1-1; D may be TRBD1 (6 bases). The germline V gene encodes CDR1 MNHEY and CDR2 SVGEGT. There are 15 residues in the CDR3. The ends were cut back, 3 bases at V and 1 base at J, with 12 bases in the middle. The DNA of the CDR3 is TGTGCCAGCAGTTATGGTCCAGGGGAGAACACTGAAGCTTTCTTT. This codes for CASSYGPGENTEAFF.

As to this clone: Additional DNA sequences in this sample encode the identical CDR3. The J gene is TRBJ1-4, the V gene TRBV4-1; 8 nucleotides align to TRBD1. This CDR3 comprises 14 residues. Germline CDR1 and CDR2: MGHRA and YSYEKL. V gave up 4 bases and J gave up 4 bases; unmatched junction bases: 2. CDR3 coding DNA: TGCGCCAGCAGCCGGGACAGGCTTAATGAAAAACTGTTTTTT. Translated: CASSRDRLNEKLFF.

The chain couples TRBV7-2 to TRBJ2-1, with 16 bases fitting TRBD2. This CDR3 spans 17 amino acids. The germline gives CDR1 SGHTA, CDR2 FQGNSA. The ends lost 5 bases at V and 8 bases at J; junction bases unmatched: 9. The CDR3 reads CASSPIGTSGRAHEQFF. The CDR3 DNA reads TGTGCCAGCAGCCCGATCGGGACTAGCGGGAGGGCCCATGAGCAGTTCTTC. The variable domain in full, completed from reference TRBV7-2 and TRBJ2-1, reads GAGVSQSPSNKVTEKGKDVELRCDPISGHTALYWYRQSLGQGLEFLIYFQGNSAPDKSGLPSDRFSAERTGGSVSTLTIQRTQQEDSAVYLCASSPIGTSGRAHEQFFGPGTRLTVL.

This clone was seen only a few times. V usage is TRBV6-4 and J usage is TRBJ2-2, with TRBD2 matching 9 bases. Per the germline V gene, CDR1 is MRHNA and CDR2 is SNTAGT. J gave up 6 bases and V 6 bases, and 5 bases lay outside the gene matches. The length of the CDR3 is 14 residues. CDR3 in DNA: TGTGCCAGCAGAATAGCGGGAGACGCCGGGGAGCTGTTTTTT. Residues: CASRIAGDAGELFF.

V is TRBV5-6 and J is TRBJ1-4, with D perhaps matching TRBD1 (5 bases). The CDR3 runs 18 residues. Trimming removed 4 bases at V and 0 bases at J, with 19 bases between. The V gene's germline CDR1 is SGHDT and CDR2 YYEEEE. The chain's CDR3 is CASSPAGGFSSTNEKLFF. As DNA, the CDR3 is TGTGCCAGCAGCCCCGCGGGGGGTTTCTCCTCAACTAATGAAAAACTGTTTTTT.

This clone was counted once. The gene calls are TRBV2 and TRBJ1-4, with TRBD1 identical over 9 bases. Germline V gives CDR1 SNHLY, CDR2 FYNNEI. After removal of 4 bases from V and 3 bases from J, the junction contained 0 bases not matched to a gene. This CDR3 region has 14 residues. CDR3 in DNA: TGTGCCAGCAGTGGGGACAGGGCTAATGAAAAACTGTTTTTT. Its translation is CASSGDRANEKLFF.

The CDR3 loop reads CASSSLVGTGGGTQYF. CDR3 DNA: TGTGCCAGCAGCTCCCTTGTCGGGACAGGGGGGGGGACCCAGTACTTC. The rearrangement uses TRBV7-7 and TRBJ2-5; 11 bases align to TRBD1. Trimming removed 4 bases from V and 7 bases from J; junction bases left unmatched: 11. CDR1 SSHAT and CDR2 FNYEAQ come from the germline V gene (reference sequence). The CDR3 is 16 amino acids.

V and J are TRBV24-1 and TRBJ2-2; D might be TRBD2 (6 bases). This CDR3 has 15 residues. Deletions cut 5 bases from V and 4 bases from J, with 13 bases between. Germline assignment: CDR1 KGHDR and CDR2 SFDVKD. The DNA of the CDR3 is TGTGCCACCAGTGCCATGGGACTTTCCACCGGGGAGCTGTTTTTT. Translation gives CATSAMGLSTGELFF.